This TCR beta chain is drawn from a study of cytomegalovirus exposure and HLA in healthy donors. Study background: Most genotyped donors, approximately 77% of 398, had Caucasian-associated genetic ancestry.

On this clone: Its antigen is undetermined.

General study points: In a later analysis, productive TCRs from donors in an Asian-associated ancestry cluster reportedly carried fewer N-insertions than the cohort mean. Among TCR beta chains, those listed as cytomegalovirus-associated numbered about 160.

Amplification used 60 Vbeta primers and 13 Jbeta primers. Profiled with immunoSEQ multiplex PCR; TCRdb holds only in-frame clones, not every one. Altogether about 200,000 clones are present, 82% being singletons, with the ten largest covering 2.7%. This sequence was found in a woman aged 40 to 49 in good health and CMV-seronegative. The sample was PBMCs.

CDR3 coding DNA: TGTGCCAGCCGACATGACCGCTCCTACGAGCAGTACTTC. This codes for CASRHDRSYEQYF. The chain uses TRBV7-8 and TRBJ2-7; no clear D. Germline V gives CDR1 SGHVS, CDR2 FQNEAQ. V was trimmed by 8 bases and J by 0 bases, leaving 11 bases between them. CDR3 length equals 13 residues.